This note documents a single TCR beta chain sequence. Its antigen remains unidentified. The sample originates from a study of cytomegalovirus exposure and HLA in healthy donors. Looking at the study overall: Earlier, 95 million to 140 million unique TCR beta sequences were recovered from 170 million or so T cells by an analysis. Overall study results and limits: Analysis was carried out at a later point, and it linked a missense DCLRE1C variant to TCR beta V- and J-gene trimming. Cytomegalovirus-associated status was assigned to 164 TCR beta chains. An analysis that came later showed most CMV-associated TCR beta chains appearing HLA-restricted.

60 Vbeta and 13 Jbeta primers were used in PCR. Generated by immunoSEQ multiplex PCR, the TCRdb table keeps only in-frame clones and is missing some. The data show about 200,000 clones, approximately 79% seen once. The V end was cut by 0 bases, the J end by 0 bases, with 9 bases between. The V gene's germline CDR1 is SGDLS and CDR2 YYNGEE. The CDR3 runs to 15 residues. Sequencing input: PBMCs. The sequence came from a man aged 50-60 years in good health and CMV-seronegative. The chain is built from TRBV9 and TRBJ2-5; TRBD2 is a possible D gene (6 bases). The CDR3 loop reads CASSVGASDQETQYF. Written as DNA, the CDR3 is TGTGCCAGCAGCGTAGGTGCTAGCGACCAAGAGACCCAGTACTTC.